The 32 T cell receptor beta chains given below trace back to one sample, sequenced in a study of blood T cells in healthy people across ages. The authors ran a second PCR of roughly 7 to 11 cycles using a sample-barcoded 5' primer and a J-beta primer mix. From the 5' RACE reads, TCRdb called clonotypes with MiXCR, one entry per CDR3 protein. The sample contains around 700,000 distinct CDR3 sequences, 20% to 30% of which appear only once. These data were also filed under a second study, of T cells of mothers and their children.

The sequenced sample consisted of blood. These receptors all stem from a boy between 10 and 17 years old in good health.

This clonotype has a handful of counts. V is TRBV11-2 and J is TRBJ2-6, with unresolved D. Deletions cut 7 bases from V and 0 bases from J, with 13 bases between. The germline V gene has CDR1 SGHAT and CDR2 FQNNGV. CDR3 length: 16 residues. CDR3 sequence reads: CASTIGRNSGANVLTF. CDR3 DNA sequence: TGTGCCAGCACCATCGGACGGAACTCTGGGGCCAACGTCCTGACTTTC.

This clonotype was counted only a few times. The gene calls are TRBV29-1 and TRBJ2-4; possibly TRBD1 or TRBD2 for D (6 bases each). V lost 4 bases, J lost 0 bases, and 16 bases lay in between. Germline V lookup: CDR1 SQVTM, CDR2 ANQGSEA. This CDR3 comprises 16 residues. The CDR3: CSVGGEGGLAKNIQYF. CDR3 coding DNA: TGCAGCGTTGGGGGAGAGGGGGGATTAGCCAAAAACATTCAGTACTTC.

This chain connects TRBV11-1 to TRBJ2-5, with 11 bases aligning to TRBD2. The J call could be wrong; TRBJ2-1 is a better fit for the DNA end. The CDR3 loop spans 14 amino acids. Germline CDR1 SGHAT, CDR2 FQDESV (reference sequence). The chain's CDR3 is CASKIAGGKDEQFF. As DNA, the CDR3 is TGTGCCAGCAAAATAGCGGGAGGGAAGGATGAGCAGTTCTTC.

The CDR3 bases are TGTGCCATCACCGAAGCCCAGGGGACCTATGGCTACACCTTC. It encodes CAITEAQGTYGYTF. The chain is built from TRBV10-3 and TRBJ1-2, with D maybe TRBD1 (6 bases). The CDR3 runs to 14 residues. The germline gives CDR1 ENHRY, CDR2 SYGVKD. Trimming removed 7 bases at V and 4 bases at J, with 16 bases between.

The chain carries TRBV13 and TRBJ2-1; D possibly matches TRBD1 or TRBD2 (6 bases each). The germline gives CDR1 PRHDT, CDR2 FYEKMQ (reference sequence). The CDR3 loop spans 14 amino acids. Deletions cut 7 bases from V and 7 bases from J, with 17 bases between. In DNA, the CDR3 is TGTGCCAGCACCGATTTCGGGGGCGGAAATGAGCAGTTCTTC. Encoded protein: CASTDFGGGNEQFF.

The rearrangement joins TRBV11-3 to TRBJ2-3; unclear D gene. V was cut by 2 bases and J by 2 bases, with 8 bases left in between. Germline V CDR1 and CDR2: SGHNT, YENEEA. This CDR3 has 14 residues. For the CDR3, the DNA is TGTGCCAGCAGCTTAAAGCGCCCCACAGATACGCAGTATTTT. Translation gives CASSLKRPTDTQYF.

This clonotype was seen at least ten times. The chain carries TRBV12-3 or TRBV12-4 and TRBJ2-4; D gene ambiguous. Trimming removed 3 bases from V and 0 bases from J, with 6 bases in between. The CDR3 sequence is 14 residues long. CDR3 DNA: TGTGCCAGCAGTTTTGGAACAGCCAAAAACATTCAGTACTTC. Translated, it gives CASSFGTAKNIQYF.

This clonotype has just a few counts. This chain connects TRBV4-1 to TRBJ2-5, with D perhaps assigned TRBD1 or TRBD2 (5 bases each). V was trimmed by 0 bases and J by 5 bases, leaving 13 bases between them. The germline gives CDR1 MGHRA, CDR2 YSYEKL. This CDR3 spans 15 amino acids. The CDR3 loop reads CASSQDLSGTETQYF. CDR3 bases: TGCGCCAGCAGCCAAGATTTGTCAGGGACCGAGACCCAGTACTTC.

The rearrangement joins TRBV12-3 or TRBV12-4 to TRBJ1-1; D call uncertain. CDR3 length equals 14 residues. Trimming pared 5 bases from V and 1 base from J, leaving 11 bases between. The CDR3 spells CASSPTVGNTEAFF. The CDR3 DNA reads TGTGCCAGCAGTCCAACAGTGGGGAACACTGAAGCTTTCTTT.

The V call is TRBV3-1, the J call TRBJ2-3; 7 positions agree with TRBD2. Trimming cost V 0 bases and J 2 bases; bases outside gene matches: 8. The CDR3 is made up of 17 amino acids. Germline CDR1 reads LGHDT; CDR2 reads YNNKEL (reference sequence). This CDR3 reads CASSQEVFGRTTDTQYF. The DNA of the CDR3 is TGTGCCAGCAGCCAAGAAGTATTCGGGAGGACCACAGATACGCAGTATTTT.

This clonotype turned up a few times. The chain couples TRBV6-5 to TRBJ1-6; no definite D call. This CDR3 is 17 amino acids long. The germline CDR1 and CDR2 sequences are MNHEY and SVGAGI. V was shortened by 0 bases and J by 0 bases, with 9 bases between the two germline ends. The CDR3 DNA reads as TGTGCCAGCAGTTACTCCCGAGGGAGCTCCTATAATTCACCCCTCCACTTT. It is translated as CASSYSRGSSYNSPLHF.

This clonotype was recorded a few times. The chain is built from TRBV7-9 and TRBJ1-2, with 12 positions matching TRBD1. Trimming removed 4 bases from V and 3 bases from J; junction bases left unmatched: 9. Germline lookup yields CDR1 SEHNR and CDR2 FQNEAQ (reference sequence). The CDR3 is 17 residues long. In DNA, the CDR3 is TGTGCCAGCAGCTCCGGTGGGACAGGGGGCCTTTACTATGGCTACACCTTC. Protein: CASSSGGTGGLYYGYTF.

This clonotype has a count of ten or more. The CDR3 DNA sequence: TGTGCCAGCAGCTTTGTCGGAGAGACCCAGTACTTC. Its translation is CASSFVGETQYF. V gene TRBV7-2 combines with J gene TRBJ2-5; D remains unclear. The CDR3 sequence is 12 residues long. V lost 3 bases, J lost 4 bases, and 6 bases lay in between. Per the germline V gene, CDR1 is SGHTA and CDR2 is FQGNSA.

The chain employs TRBV6-2 or TRBV6-3 and TRBJ2-2; 12 bases agree with TRBD2. Germline V gene sequence: CDR1 MNHEY, CDR2 SVGEGT. This CDR3 region has 18 residues. V dropped 7 bases and J dropped 7; count of bases not matched to a gene: 16. The CDR3 region has the DNA TGTGCCAGCACCATGCCCTCACTAGCGGGGGGATTGAGCGGGGAGCTGTTTTTT. Amino acids: CASTMPSLAGGLSGELFF.

V is TRBV10-3 and J is TRBJ2-5, with a tentative D call TRBD2 (6 bases). With 3 bases removed from V and 5 bases from J, the gap between germline ends came to 19 bases. This CDR3 region has 16 residues. Germline V gene sequence: CDR1 ENHRY, CDR2 SYGVKD. CDR3 sequence reads: CAISDSVGTGRETQYF. The CDR3 region has the DNA TGTGCCATCAGTGACAGCGTAGGGACTGGCCGGGAGACCCAGTACTTC.

The chain joins TRBV20-1 to TRBJ2-1, with 10 positions matching TRBD2. This CDR3 comprises 15 residues. The germline CDR1 and CDR2 sequences are DFQATT and SNEGSKA (reference sequence). The V and J ends lost 3 bases and 8 bases, in that order; junction bases with no gene match: 10. The CDR3 loop is CSASTDPGLAYEQFF. For the CDR3, the DNA is TGCAGTGCTAGTACGGACCCGGGACTAGCGTATGAGCAGTTCTTC.

This clonotype came up a few times. V gene TRBV29-1 combines with J gene TRBJ1-1; D ambiguous. Between the trimmed V and J ends, which lost 4 bases and 1 base, there was a span of 16 bases. The germline V gene encodes CDR1 SQVTM and CDR2 ANQGSEA. This CDR3 spans 15 amino acids. CDR3 protein: CSVAWAEQSNTEAFF. CDR3 DNA sequence: TGCAGCGTTGCTTGGGCCGAACAGTCGAACACTGAAGCTTTCTTT.

The table lists this clonotype with a few counts. The final CDR3 position lacks the conserved phenylalanine or tryptophan, pointing to a likely read error. The chain has TRBV4-2 and TRBJ2-7; 12 bases fit TRBD2. Germline V gives CDR1 LGHNA, CDR2 YNFKEQ. The CDR3 is 17 residues long. Trimming at V came to 3 bases and at J to 3 bases, leaving 9 bases not matched to a gene. The CDR3 region is CASSQPSGRAELYEQYL. The CDR3, as DNA: TGTGCCAGCAGCCAGCCTAGCGGGAGGGCCGAGCTCTACGAGCAGTACCTC.

In this sample, this clonotype turned up a few times. The V and J genes are TRBV6-2 or TRBV6-3 and TRBJ2-5; D might be TRBD2 (5 bases). The length of the CDR3 is 16 residues. Germline V gene lookup returns CDR1 MNHEY and CDR2 SVGEGT. V gave up 3 bases and J gave up 4 bases, with 18 bases separating them. The CDR3 sequence: CASSYHRDTQRETQYF. DNA of the CDR3: TGTGCCAGCAGTTATCACCGGGATACTCAGCGAGAGACCCAGTACTTC.

Written as DNA, the CDR3 is TGTGCCAGCAGTACAGGGCAGAGGAACACTGAAGCTTTCTTT. Its protein product is CASSTGQRNTEAFF. J is TRBJ1-1 and V is TRBV6-2 or TRBV6-3, with TRBD1 as a possible D gene (6 bases). This CDR3 is 14 amino acids long. The V gene's germline CDR1 is MNHEY and CDR2 SVGEGT. Trimming removed 5 bases at V and 1 base at J, with 11 bases between.

This chain uses TRBV10-3 with TRBJ2-7; 7 nucleotides match TRBD1. This CDR3 contains 15 residues. With 6 bases clipped from V and 2 bases from J, the junction kept 10 bases outside the gene matches. Germline V gene data show CDR1 as ENHRY and CDR2 as SYGVKD. CDR3 sequence: CAISRTGFGTYEQYF. The CDR3 bases are TGTGCCATCAGCCGGACAGGATTTGGAACCTACGAGCAGTACTTC.

Written as DNA, the CDR3 is TGTGCCAGCAGCTCGGGACTAGCGTACCAAGAGACCCAGTACTTC. It encodes CASSSGLAYQETQYF. The chain joins TRBV7-6 to TRBJ2-5; TRBD2 matches 10 bases. J was trimmed by 0 bases and V by 4 bases; bases with no gene match: 2. Germline V gene data show CDR1 as SGHVS and CDR2 as FNYEAQ. The CDR3 sequence is 15 residues long. The whole variable domain, filled in from reference TRBV7-6 and TRBJ2-5, reads GAGVSQSPRYKVTKRGQDVALRCDPISGHVSLYWYRQALGQGPEFLTYFNYEAQQDKSGLPNDRFSAERPEGSISTLTIQRTEQRDSAMYRCASSSGLAYQETQYFGPGTRLLVL.

The chain is built from TRBV12-3 or TRBV12-4 and TRBJ1-1; D ambiguous. Between the trimmed V and J ends, which lost 6 bases and 0 bases, there was a span of 14 bases. The CDR3 runs 15 residues. In DNA form, the CDR3 reads TGTGCCAGCAGCCTCACGGGCACCTTGAACACTGAAGCTTTCTTT. Its translation is CASSLTGTLNTEAFF.

Note on this clonotype: Sequence at one end of the junction differs from germline and may be a read error. This sequence joins TRBV11-2 and TRBJ2-1; D call uncertain. This CDR3 is built from 15 residues. Germline V CDR1 and CDR2: SGHAT, FQNNGV. The CDR3 DNA sequence: TGTGCCAGCAGCCTAGAACCCGCTCTTTACAATGAGCAGTTCTTC. This gives the protein CASSLEPALYNEQFF.

This clonotype was detected only a few times. The J gene is TRBJ1-5, the V gene TRBV28; D perhaps matches TRBD1 (6 bases). CDR1 MDHEN and CDR2 SYDVKM come from the germline V gene. Trimming removed 5 bases from V and 6 bases from J, with 14 bases in between. This CDR3 has 14 amino acids. The CDR3 nucleotides are TGTGCCAGCAGTCCCCACAGGGAAGGTCAGCCCCAGCATTTT. This codes for CASSPHREGQPQHF.

In regard to this clonotype: The junction shows a germline mismatch at one end, possibly a read error. This chain links TRBV7-3 with TRBJ2-1; 7 positions match TRBD1. Gene TRBJ2-5 matches the end of the DNA better, so the J call may be wrong. CDR1 and CDR2 from the germline V gene are SGHTA and FQGTGA. The length of the CDR3 is 15 residues. The CDR3 is CASSLYPHRGETQYF. The CDR3 DNA sequence: TGTGCCAGTAGCTTATATCCCCACAGGGGAGAGACCCAGTACTTC.

The rearrangement joins TRBV9 to TRBJ1-1; D may be TRBD1 (5 bases). V lost 3 bases to trimming and J lost 4 bases, with 10 bases between them. Germline V gene data show CDR1 as SGDLS and CDR2 as YYNGEE. The CDR3 covers 13 residues. As DNA, the CDR3 is TGTGCCAGCAGCGCCCCGGGGGGCACTGAAGCTTTCTTT. Protein sequence: CASSAPGGTEAFF.

This clonotype was observed a few times. CDR3 in amino acids: CASTREDSPYEQYF. CDR3 in DNA: TGTGCCAGCACCAGAGAGGACTCGCCCTACGAGCAGTACTTC. The chain has TRBV7-9 and TRBJ2-7; D may be TRBD2 (5 bases). The CDR3 runs to 14 residues. V was trimmed by 7 bases and J by 2 bases, leaving 15 bases between them. Germline V gene lookup returns CDR1 SEHNR and CDR2 FQNEAQ (reference sequence).

V is TRBV11-3 and J is TRBJ1-6; D remains ambiguous. Trimming left V 0 bases short and J 7 bases short, with 7 bases between. Germline CDR1 and CDR2: SGHNT and YENEEA. This CDR3 comprises 14 residues. The CDR3 here is CASSLDGLNSPLHF. CDR3 DNA sequence: TGTGCCAGCAGCTTAGATGGATTAAATTCACCCCTCCACTTT.

This rearrangement joins TRBV2 to TRBJ2-5; 7 bases agree with TRBD2. J gave up 3 bases and V 7 bases, and 2 bases lay outside the gene matches. The CDR3 has 12 amino acids. Germline CDR1 is SNHLY and CDR2 is FYNNEI. CDR3 DNA sequence: TGTGCCAGCATCCGGGAGGAAGAGACCCAGTACTTC. Residues: CASIREEETQYF.

The rearrangement joins TRBV6-2 or TRBV6-3 to TRBJ1-2; D is uncertain. Germline loops: CDR1 MNHEY, CDR2 SVGEGT. The CDR3 runs 12 residues. V lost 4 bases and J lost 4, with 7 bases in between. CDR3 bases: TGTGCCAGCAGTTGGTCGGGCTATGGCTACACCTTC. This codes for CASSWSGYGYTF.

The rearrangement links TRBV6-4 to TRBJ2-3; 16 nucleotides line up with TRBD2. After removal of 4 bases from V and 4 bases from J, the junction contained 8 bases not matched to a gene. CDR1 is MRHNA and CDR2 is SNTAGT in the germline V gene. This CDR3 is built from 18 residues. The DNA for the CDR3 is TGTGCCAGCAGTGTAGGGACTAGCGGGGGGGCGCGGCCAGATACGCAGTATTTT. Amino acids: CASSVGTSGGARPDTQYF.